This T cell receptor beta chain comes out of a study of neoadjuvant anti-PD-1 for oral cavity cancer. Study-level information: Most patients had three to four biweekly doses of 3 mg/kg nivolumab before resection.

The table came from immunoSEQ multiplex PCR; TCRdb's copy has only in-frame clones and leaves some out. The sample gives about 61,000 clones, approximately 79% of which show up once; approximately 2.4% is in the top ten. Turning to this clone: What it binds is unknown.

General observations from the study: Only three patients per response group were TCR-analyzed; validation needed.

V was shortened by 3 bases and J by 5 bases, with 10 bases between the two germline ends. This CDR3 has 13 amino acids. Germline CDR1 reads SGHTA; CDR2 reads FQGNSA. Patients were newly diagnosed with stage II-IVA oral cavity squamous cell carcinoma without prior systemic or radiation treatment. No culture or expansion preceded analysis of these blood cells. V gene TRBV7-2 combines with J gene TRBJ1-1, with unresolved D. The starting material was PBMCs, obtained before nivolumab (anti-PD-1) treatment. This clonotype originated in a person between 40 and 80 years old with oral cavity squamous cell carcinoma. CDR3: CASSLRGRTEAFF. The CDR3 nucleotides are TGTGCCAGCAGCTTGCGCGGAAGAACTGAAGCTTTCTTT. Full variable domain (remainder filled in from reference TRBV7-2 and TRBJ1-1): GAGVSQSPSNKVTEKGKDVELRCDPISGHTALYWYRQSLGQGLEFLIYFQGNSAPDKSGLPSDRFSAERTGGSVSTLTIQRTQQEDSAVYLCASSLRGRTEAFFGQGTRLTVV.